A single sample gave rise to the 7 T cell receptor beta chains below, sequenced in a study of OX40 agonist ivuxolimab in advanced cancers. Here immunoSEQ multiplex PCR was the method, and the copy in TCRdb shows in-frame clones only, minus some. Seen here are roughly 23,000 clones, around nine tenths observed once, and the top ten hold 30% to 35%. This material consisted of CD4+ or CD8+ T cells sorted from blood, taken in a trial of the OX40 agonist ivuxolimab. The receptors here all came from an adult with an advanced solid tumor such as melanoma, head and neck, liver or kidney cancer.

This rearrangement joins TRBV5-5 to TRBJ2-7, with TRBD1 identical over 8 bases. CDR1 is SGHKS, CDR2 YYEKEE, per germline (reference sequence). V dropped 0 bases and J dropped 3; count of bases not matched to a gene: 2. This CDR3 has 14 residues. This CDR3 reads CASSLGTGNYEQYF. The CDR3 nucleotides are TGTGCCAGCAGCTTGGGGACAGGGAACTACGAGCAGTACTTC.

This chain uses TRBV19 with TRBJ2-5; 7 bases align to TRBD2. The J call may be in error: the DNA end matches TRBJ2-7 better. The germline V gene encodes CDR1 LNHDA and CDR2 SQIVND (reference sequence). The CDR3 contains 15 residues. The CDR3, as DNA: TGTGCCAGTAGTACCTCCGGCGGGAGTATAAACGAGCAGTACTTC. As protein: CASSTSGGSINEQYF.

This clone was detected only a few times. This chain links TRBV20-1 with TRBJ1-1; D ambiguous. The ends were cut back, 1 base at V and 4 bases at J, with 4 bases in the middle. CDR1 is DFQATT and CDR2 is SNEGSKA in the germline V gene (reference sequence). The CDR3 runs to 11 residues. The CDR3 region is CSARAITEAFF. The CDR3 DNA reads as TGCAGTGCTAGAGCCATCACTGAAGCTTTCTTT.

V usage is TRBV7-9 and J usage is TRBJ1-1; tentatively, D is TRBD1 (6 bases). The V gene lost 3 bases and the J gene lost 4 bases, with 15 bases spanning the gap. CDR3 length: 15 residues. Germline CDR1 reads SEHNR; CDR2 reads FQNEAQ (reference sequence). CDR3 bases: TGTGCCAGCAGCTTCCAGGGGCGGAGGTTCACTGAAGCTTTCTTT. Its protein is CASSFQGRRFTEAFF.

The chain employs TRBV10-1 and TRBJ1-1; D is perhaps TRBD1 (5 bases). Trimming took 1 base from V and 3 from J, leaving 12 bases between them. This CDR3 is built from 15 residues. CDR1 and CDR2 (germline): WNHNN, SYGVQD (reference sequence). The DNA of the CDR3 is TGCGCCAGCAGTGAGTACCGGGGGTTAGACACTGAAGCTTTCTTT. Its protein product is CASSEYRGLDTEAFF.

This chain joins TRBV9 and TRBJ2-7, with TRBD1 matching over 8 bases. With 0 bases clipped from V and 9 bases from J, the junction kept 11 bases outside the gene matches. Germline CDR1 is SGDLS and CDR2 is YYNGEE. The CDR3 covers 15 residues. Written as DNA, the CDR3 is TGTGCCAGCAGCGTAGATGACAGGGGAGCTACGAGGCAGTACTTC. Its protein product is CASSVDDRGATRQYF.

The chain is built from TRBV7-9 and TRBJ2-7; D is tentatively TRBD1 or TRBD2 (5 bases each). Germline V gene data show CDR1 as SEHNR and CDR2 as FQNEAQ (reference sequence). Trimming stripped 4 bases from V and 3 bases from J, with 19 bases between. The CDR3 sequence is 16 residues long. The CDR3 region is CASSSTSGTDGYEQYF. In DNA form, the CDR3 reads TGTGCCAGCAGCTCCACCTCCGGGACCGACGGCTACGAGCAGTACTTC.